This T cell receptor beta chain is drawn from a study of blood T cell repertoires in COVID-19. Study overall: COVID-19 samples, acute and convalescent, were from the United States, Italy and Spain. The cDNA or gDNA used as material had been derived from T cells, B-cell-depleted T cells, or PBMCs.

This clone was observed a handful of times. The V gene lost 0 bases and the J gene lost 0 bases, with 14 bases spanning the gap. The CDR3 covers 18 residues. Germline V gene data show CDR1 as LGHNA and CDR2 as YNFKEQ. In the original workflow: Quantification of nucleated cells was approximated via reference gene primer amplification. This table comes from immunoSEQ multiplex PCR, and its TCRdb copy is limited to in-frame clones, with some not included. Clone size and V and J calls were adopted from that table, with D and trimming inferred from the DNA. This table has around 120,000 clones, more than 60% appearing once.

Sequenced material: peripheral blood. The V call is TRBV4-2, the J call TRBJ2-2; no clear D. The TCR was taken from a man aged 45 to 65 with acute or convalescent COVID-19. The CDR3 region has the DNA TGTGCCAGCAGCCAAGATATTGTTGGCGGATCGAACACCGGGGAGCTGTTTTTT. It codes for CASSQDIVGGSNTGELFF.